The source of this T cell receptor (beta chain) is a study of lymphopenia after photon versus proton radiotherapy. This clone has just one count. Its target is unknown. Overall study results and limits: In patients who died, overall survival fell as post-nadir TCR diversity dropped more. Relative stability marked proton patients; photon patients lost diversity and naive cells. After the lymphocyte nadir, photon-treated repertoires showed oligoclonal expansion, especially of CD8+ Temra cells.

Sequencing was performed with immunoSEQ multiplex PCR; in TCRdb, only in-frame clones are kept and a portion is missing. The sample shows 25,000 to 35,000 clones, roughly 88% of them seen only once. The length of the CDR3 is 14 residues. Trimming took 6 bases from V and 7 from J, leaving 16 bases between them. CDR1 MNHNY and CDR2 SVGAGI come from the germline V gene (reference sequence). V usage is TRBV6-6 and J usage is TRBJ2-1, with D perhaps TRBD2 (5 bases). The sample was peripheral blood, taken from a patient treated with photon-based radiotherapy. This TCR derives from a woman aged 45 to 65 with pancreatic cancer. In DNA, the CDR3 is TGTGCCAGCAGGGACGAGGACTTCGGTAATGAGCAGTTCTTC. It codes for CASRDEDFGNEQFF.